These 4 T cell receptor beta chains were all obtained from the same sample, sequenced in a study of OX40 agonist ivuxolimab in advanced cancers. Assay used: immunoSEQ multiplex PCR; TCRdb lists only in-frame clones, some missing. The sample holds around 80,000 clones, around 88% seen once. The sequences come from CD4+ or CD8+ T cells sorted from blood, collected in a trial of the OX40 agonist ivuxolimab. These TCRs come from an adult with an advanced solid tumor such as melanoma, head and neck, liver or kidney cancer.

This clone was counted once. This chain uses TRBV7-8 with TRBJ2-3; 8 positions agree with TRBD2. This CDR3 comprises 14 residues. The germline V gene has CDR1 SGHVS and CDR2 FQNEAQ. The V and J ends lost 10 bases and 3 bases, in that order; junction bases with no gene match: 9. The CDR3 spells CAIGPSGRTDTQYF. The CDR3 DNA reads TGTGCCATCGGTCCCAGCGGGAGAACAGATACGCAGTATTTT. The variable domain in full, completed from reference TRBV7-8 and TRBJ2-3, reads GAGVSQSPRYKVAKRGQDVALRCDPISGHVSLFWYQQALGQGPEFLTYFQNEAQLDKSGLPSDRFFAERPEGSVSTLKIQRTQQEDSAVYLCAIGPSGRTDTQYFGPGTRLTVL.

This clone appeared a single time. V usage is TRBV6-1 and J usage is TRBJ2-2; 8 bases map to TRBD2. The germline V gene has CDR1 MNHNS and CDR2 SASEGT. The CDR3 extends over 15 amino acids. V lost 6 bases and J lost 2; bases outside the gene matches: 5. CDR3 in DNA: TGTGCCAGCAGCCGACTAGCGTCAAACACCGGGGAGCTGTTTTTT. Its translation: CASSRLASNTGELFF.

The V and J genes are TRBV7-2 and TRBJ2-1; no clear D gene. CDR1 and CDR2 from the germline V gene are SGHTA and FQGNSA. CDR3 length: 17 amino acids. Trimming pared 5 bases from V and 0 bases from J, leaving 17 bases between. CDR3 amino acids: CASSLGPPWDSYNEQFF. CDR3 DNA sequence: TGTGCCAGCAGCCTCGGACCTCCCTGGGACTCCTACAATGAGCAGTTCTTC.

This chain uses TRBV7-9 with TRBJ1-2; D is undetermined. The V end lost 5 bases, the J end lost 1 base, and 11 bases lay between the germline ends. The CDR3 loop spans 14 amino acids. Germline V CDR1 and CDR2: SEHNR, FQNEAQ (reference sequence). The CDR3 DNA reads TGTGCCAGCAGCCCAGGCCTTATTAACTATGGCTACACCTTC. Its protein is CASSPGLINYGYTF.